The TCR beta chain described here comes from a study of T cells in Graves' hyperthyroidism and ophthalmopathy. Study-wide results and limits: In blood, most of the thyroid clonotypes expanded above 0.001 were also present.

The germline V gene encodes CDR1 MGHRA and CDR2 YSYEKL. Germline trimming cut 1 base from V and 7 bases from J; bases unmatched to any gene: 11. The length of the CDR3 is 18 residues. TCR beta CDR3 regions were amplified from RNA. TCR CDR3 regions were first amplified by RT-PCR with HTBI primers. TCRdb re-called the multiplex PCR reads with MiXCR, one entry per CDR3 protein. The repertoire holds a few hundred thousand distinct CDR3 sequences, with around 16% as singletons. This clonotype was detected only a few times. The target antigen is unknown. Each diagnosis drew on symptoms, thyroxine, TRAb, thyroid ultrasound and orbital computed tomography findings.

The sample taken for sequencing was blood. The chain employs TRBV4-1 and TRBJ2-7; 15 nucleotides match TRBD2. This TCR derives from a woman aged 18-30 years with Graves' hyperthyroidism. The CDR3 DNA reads TGCGCCAGCAGCCAAGGTTCGGGACTAGCGGGGGGTACCCGGGAGCAGTACTTC. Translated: CASSQGSGLAGGTREQYF.